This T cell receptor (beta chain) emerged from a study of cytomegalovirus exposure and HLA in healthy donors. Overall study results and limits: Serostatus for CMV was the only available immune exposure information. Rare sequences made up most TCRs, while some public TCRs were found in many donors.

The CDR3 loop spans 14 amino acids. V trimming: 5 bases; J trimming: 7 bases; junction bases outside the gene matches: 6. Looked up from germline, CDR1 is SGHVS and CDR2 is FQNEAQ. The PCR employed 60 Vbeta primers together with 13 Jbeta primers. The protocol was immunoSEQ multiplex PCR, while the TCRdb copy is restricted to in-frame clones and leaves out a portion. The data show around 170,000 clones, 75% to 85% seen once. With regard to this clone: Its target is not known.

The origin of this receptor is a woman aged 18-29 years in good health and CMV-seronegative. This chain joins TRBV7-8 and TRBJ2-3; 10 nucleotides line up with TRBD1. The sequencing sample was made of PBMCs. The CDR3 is CASSPRDRGHTQYF. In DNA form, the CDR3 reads TGTGCCAGCAGCCCTCGGGACAGGGGCCATACGCAGTATTTT.